This TCR beta chain appears in the sequencing data of a study of blood T cell repertoires in COVID-19. TCRdb's copy holds only in-frame clones and misses some; the assay was immunoSEQ multiplex PCR. This table holds 370,000 or so clones, more than 75% found once. V lost 4 bases and J 0 bases, leaving 8 bases between the germline ends. Germline assignment: CDR1 SGHKS and CDR2 YYEKEE (reference sequence). CDR3 length: 14 amino acids. The sequenced material came from PBMCs or T cells enriched from blood (not recorded which). The V call is TRBV5-5, the J call TRBJ1-5; D possibly corresponds to TRBD1 (6 bases). This sequence was found in a man younger than 40 who had recovered from COVID-19. CDR3 nucleotides: TGTGCCAGCAGCGGGACATATAGCAATCAGCCCCAGCATTTT. Its protein is CASSGTYSNQPQHF.